Listed below are T cell receptor beta chains from one sample, sequenced in a study of control samples from healthy donors and cancer patients. Libraries were prepared by immunoSEQ multiplex PCR; TCRdb keeps only in-frame clonotypes and omits some of them. The repertoire holds tens of thousands of clones, with approximately 89% as singletons. Input material: PBMCs. Receptor source: a woman in her thirties or forties with head and neck cancer. Each CDR3 is given with its conserved first and last residue. Each record gives: D gene, V gene, J gene, clone size, CDR3 DNA, CDR3 protein. A D gene is named only where the DNA matches it firmly. Only part of the rows carry a size: once, few, many, or a class if the clone is expanded.

D: TRBD1
V: TRBV6-5
J: TRBJ2-1
size: few
DNA: TGTGCCAGCAGCTTACCGGGACAGGGCTACAATGAGCAGTTCTTC
CDR3: CASSLPGQGYNEQFF

D: NA
V: TRBV29-1
J: TRBJ2-7
size: NA
DNA: TGCAGCGTGGAACAGGGTCGAGGTTACGAGCAGTACTTC
CDR3: CSVEQGRGYEQYF

D: NA
V: TRBV7-6
J: TRBJ1-4
size: NA
DNA: TGTGCCAGCAGTTGGACCGGGGGCCTGAATGAAAAACTGTTTTTT
CDR3: CASSWTGGLNEKLFF

D: NA
V: TRBV7-8
J: TRBJ2-3
size: NA
DNA: TGTGCCAGTCGACCGGAGGACAAACGCACAGATACGCAGTATTTT
CDR3: CASRPEDKRTDTQYF

D: NA
V: TRBV27
J: TRBJ2-3
size: once
DNA: TGTGCCAGCACCTCCCTTCGTGCGAGGGCCGGAGCAGATACGCAGTATTTT
CDR3: CASTSLRARAGADTQYF

D: TRBD1
V: TRBV27
J: TRBJ1-6
size: NA
DNA: TGTGCCAGCAGTCTGCGACAGGGAACCAATTCACCCCTCCACTTT
CDR3: CASSLRQGTNSPLHF

D: TRBD2
V: TRBV2
J: TRBJ2-1
size: NA
DNA: TGTGCCAGCAGACTAGCGGGAGAAAATGAGCAGTTCTTC
CDR3: CASRLAGENEQFF

D: TRBD1
V: TRBV11-2
J: TRBJ2-5
size: NA
DNA: TGTGCCAGCAGCCCCCTCCCGGGACAGGGAAAAGAGACCCAGTACTTC
CDR3: CASSPLPGQGKETQYF

D: NA
V: TRBV7-2
J: TRBJ1-1
size: once
DNA: TGTGCCAGCAGCTTACTGGGGCAGAACACTGAAGCTTTCTTT
CDR3: CASSLLGQNTEAFF

D: NA
V: TRBV7-2
J: TRBJ1-2
size: NA
DNA: TGTGCCAGCAGCTTAGGCAGGGGAAGATTAGATGGCTACACCTTC
CDR3: CASSLGRGRLDGYTF

D: NA
V: TRBV27
J: TRBJ1-2
size: NA
DNA: TGTGCCAGCAGTCTAGGGAATCCCGCTAACTATGGCTACACCTTC
CDR3: CASSLGNPANYGYTF

D: TRBD1
V: TRBV12-3/TRBV12-4
J: TRBJ1-2
size: NA
DNA: TGTGCCAGCAGCAACGACAGGGTTAATGGCTACACCTTC
CDR3: CASSNDRVNGYTF

D: TRBD2
V: TRBV6-4
J: TRBJ2-1
size: NA
DNA: TGTGCCAGCAGTTACATAGCGGGGGCAACCTGGGATGAGCAGTTCTTC
CDR3: CASSYIAGATWDEQFF

D: NA
V: TRBV19
J: TRBJ1-5
size: NA
DNA: TGTGCCAGTAGTATGGGGAGCAATCAGCCCCAGCATTTT
CDR3: CASSMGSNQPQHF

D: NA
V: TRBV19
J: TRBJ2-7
size: NA
DNA: TGTGCCAGTAGTATTAGGGTAACCGGGGCGAGCTCCTACGAGCAGTACTTC
CDR3: CASSIRVTGASSYEQYF

D: NA
V: TRBV6-5
J: TRBJ1-1
size: NA
DNA: TGTGCCAGCAGTTACTCTGCGGGAGAAGCTTTCTTT
CDR3: CASSYSAGEAFF

D: NA
V: TRBV4-1
J: TRBJ2-1
size: NA
DNA: TGCGCCAGCAGCCAAGACCAGCGCCCCTACAATGAGCAGTTCTTC
CDR3: CASSQDQRPYNEQFF

D: NA
V: TRBV4-1
J: TRBJ2-7
size: NA
DNA: TGCGCCAGCAGCCACGGCCGAAAATCCTACGAGCAGTACTTC
CDR3: CASSHGRKSYEQYF

D: NA
V: TRBV9
J: TRBJ1-3
size: NA
DNA: TGTGCCAGCAGCGTAGATTCCCAATCTGGAAACACCATATATTTT
CDR3: CASSVDSQSGNTIYF

D: TRBD1
V: TRBV3-1/TRBV3-2
J: TRBJ1-1
size: NA
DNA: TGTGCCAGCAGCCAAGTTCGGTCGGGACAGGGTGAAGCTTTCTTT
CDR3: CASSQVRSGQGEAFF

D: NA
V: TRBV5-1
J: TRBJ2-3
size: NA
DNA: TGCGCCAGCAGCTTGGACGGACCAGATACGCAGTATTTT
CDR3: CASSLDGPDTQYF

D: NA
V: TRBV5-8
J: TRBJ1-2
size: NA
DNA: TGTGCCAGCAGCTCACAAAGCCGTGTAGGCTACACCTTC
CDR3: CASSSQSRVGYTF

D: TRBD2
V: TRBV20-1
J: TRBJ2-1
size: NA
DNA: TGCAGTGCTTACACTAGCGGGAGTCCGTTCTTC
CDR3: CSAYTSGSPFF

D: NA
V: TRBV5-1
J: TRBJ2-5
size: NA
DNA: TGCGCCAGCAGCTTCATGGGCTACCCGGGAGAGACCCAGTACTTC
CDR3: CASSFMGYPGETQYF

D: NA
V: TRBV5-1
J: TRBJ2-7
size: NA
DNA: TGCGCCAGCAGCTTGGACGACAGCTACGAGCAGTACTTC
CDR3: CASSLDDSYEQYF

D: NA
V: TRBV9
J: TRBJ1-4
size: NA
DNA: TGTGCCAGCAGCTCGCGGGGACGGGGCGGAAATGAAAAACTGTTTTTT
CDR3: CASSSRGRGGNEKLFF

D: NA
V: TRBV10-1
J: TRBJ2-3
size: NA
DNA: TGCGCCAGCAGTGAGTCGTTCGGTGGCGGGCCTAGCACAGATACGCAGTATTTT
CDR3: CASSESFGGGPSTDTQYF

D: NA
V: TRBV7-7
J: TRBJ1-4
size: NA
DNA: TGTGCCAGCAGCTTGAGCCAGCTTAATGAAAAACTGTTTTTT
CDR3: CASSLSQLNEKLFF

D: NA
V: TRBV4-1
J: TRBJ2-1
size: NA
DNA: TGCGCCAGCAGCCAAGGACCTTCAAACCCGAATGAGCAGTTCTTC
CDR3: CASSQGPSNPNEQFF

D: NA
V: TRBV30
J: TRBJ1-6
size: NA
DNA: TGTGCCTGGAGCCTGGGGGGGGCATCCTATAATTCACCCCTCCACTTT
CDR3: CAWSLGGASYNSPLHF

D: NA
V: TRBV18
J: TRBJ2-5
size: NA
DNA: TGTGCCAGCTCACCAGGGACTGGCCAAGAGACCCAGTACTTC
CDR3: CASSPGTGQETQYF

D: TRBD1
V: TRBV4-1
J: TRBJ2-7
size: few
DNA: TGCGCCAGCAGCCTTCCCTCAGGGGGTGGAGACTACGAGCAGTACTTC
CDR3: CASSLPSGGGDYEQYF

D: NA
V: TRBV5-1
J: TRBJ2-1
size: NA
DNA: TGCGCCAGCAGCAGCGCAGGGAGCTCCTACAATGAGCAGTTCTTC
CDR3: CASSSAGSSYNEQFF

D: TRBD2
V: TRBV3-1/TRBV3-2
J: TRBJ2-7
size: NA
DNA: TGTGCCAGCAGCCAAGAGGGACTAGCCCTCAGCTTC
CDR3: CASSQEGLALSF

D: NA
V: TRBV3-1/TRBV3-2
J: TRBJ1-4
size: NA
DNA: TGTGCCAGCACCGAAGGAATGGGGCTGGGTGAAAAACTGTTTTTT
CDR3: CASTEGMGLGEKLFF

D: NA
V: TRBV27
J: TRBJ1-1
size: NA
DNA: TGTGCCAGCAGTTTGGGGGGATGGACTGAAGCTTTCTTT
CDR3: CASSLGGWTEAFF

D: NA
V: TRBV19
J: TRBJ1-1
size: NA
DNA: TGTGCCAGTAGTATCCCGTCAGGGCCCAACACTGAAGCTTTCTTT
CDR3: CASSIPSGPNTEAFF

D: NA
V: TRBV6-5
J: TRBJ1-1
size: NA
DNA: TGTGCCAGCAGTTCCCGTGGGGGGGCTGAAGCTTTCTTT
CDR3: CASSSRGGAEAFF

D: NA
V: TRBV19
J: TRBJ1-2
size: NA
DNA: TGTGCCAGTAGCACGGCAAGGACGCCCGCCCAGGGCTATGGCTACACCTTC
CDR3: CASSTARTPAQGYGYTF

D: TRBD2
V: TRBV6-5
J: TRBJ2-7
size: NA
DNA: TGTGCCAGCAGCTCTAGAAGCGGGAGAGGCTACGAGCAGTACTTC
CDR3: CASSSRSGRGYEQYF

D: NA
V: TRBV10-2
J: TRBJ1-1
size: NA
DNA: TGCGCCAGCAGTGGACAGCAGAACACTGAAGCTTTCTTT
CDR3: CASSGQQNTEAFF

D: NA
V: TRBV30
J: TRBJ1-6
size: once
DNA: TGTGCCTGGGCTCCCTTGAGGGGGGCGCATCCCCTCCACTTT
CDR3: CAWAPLRGAHPLHF